The sequence of this T cell receptor beta chain was determined in a study of blood T cell repertoires in COVID-19. Study information: The study drew acute and convalescent COVID-19 samples from the United States, Italy and Spain. PBMCs, B-cell-depleted T cells, or T cells provided the cDNA or gDNA that made up the material.

The table came from immunoSEQ multiplex PCR; TCRdb's copy has only in-frame clones and leaves some out. The sample contains about 160,000 clones, approximately 80% of which appear only once. This CDR3 contains 14 residues. The V gene's germline CDR1 is MNHEY and CDR2 SVGAGI. The J segment lost 2 bases and the V segment lost 8 bases, leaving 6 bases of the junction unmatched. Seattle's cohort entered during active infection and was followed longitudinally. This TCR was sampled from a woman aged 40 to 50 with COVID-19, enrolled during active disease. This sequence joins TRBV6-5 and TRBJ2-1, with 7 positions matching TRBD1. Sequences were obtained from peripheral blood. The CDR3: CASAKGTAYNEQFF. The CDR3 coding sequence is TGTGCCAGCGCCAAAGGGACAGCCTACAATGAGCAGTTCTTC.